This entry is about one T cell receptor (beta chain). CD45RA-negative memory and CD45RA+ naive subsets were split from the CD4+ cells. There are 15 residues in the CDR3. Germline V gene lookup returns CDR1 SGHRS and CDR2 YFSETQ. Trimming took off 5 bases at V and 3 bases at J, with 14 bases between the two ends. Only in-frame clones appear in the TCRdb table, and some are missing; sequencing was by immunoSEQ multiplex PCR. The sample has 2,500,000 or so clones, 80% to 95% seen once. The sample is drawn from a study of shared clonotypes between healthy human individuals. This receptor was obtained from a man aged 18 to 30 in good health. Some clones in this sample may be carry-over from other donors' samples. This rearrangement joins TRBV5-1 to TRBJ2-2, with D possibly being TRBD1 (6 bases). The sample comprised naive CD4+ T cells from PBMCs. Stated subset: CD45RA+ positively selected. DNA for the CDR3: TGCGCCAGCAGACAAGCAGGGGTAGACACCGGGGAGCTGTTTTTT. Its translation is CASRQAGVDTGELFF.